Shown below are 16 T cell receptor beta chains from a single sample sequenced in a study of tumor and adjacent non-tumor tissue in lung cancer. Three rounds of nested PCR, following a modified ARM-PCR protocol, produced the TCRbeta library. One entry per CDR3 protein, called by TCRdb with MiXCR from the multiplex PCR reads. The sample includes around 40,000 distinct CDR3 sequences, roughly 60% of them seen just once. The template was RNA from unsorted bulk tissue. More than 3 cm separated this lung sample from the edge of the tumor. The specimen sequenced was distant non-tumor lung tissue. Receptors originate from a man over 45 with non-small cell lung cancer.

Here the CDR3 reads CSVEDPAGSSYEQYF. The CDR3 DNA reads as TGCAGCGTTGAAGATCCGGCAGGTAGCTCCTACGAGCAGTACTTC. The chain has TRBV29-1 and TRBJ2-7; D call uncertain. Germline V gene lookup returns CDR1 SQVTM and CDR2 ANQGSEA. The germline V and J ends were trimmed by 0 bases and 0 bases, with 12 bases remaining between them. The CDR3 runs 15 residues.

With regard to this clonotype: Because the CDR3 is missing its conserved closing phenylalanine or tryptophan, this is likely a read error. In DNA form, the CDR3 reads TGTGCCAGCAGCACGATGCGGGCGTCCTACAATGAGCAGTTCTCA. Translation gives CASSTMRASYNEQFS. The rearrangement uses TRBV6-6 and TRBJ2-1; D may be TRBD2 (5 bases). Trimming removed 6 bases at V and 1 base at J, with 13 bases between. In germline, CDR1 is MNHNY, CDR2 SVGAGI (reference sequence). The CDR3 length is 15 residues.

As for this clonotype: A much bigger clone sits one base away, suggesting this may be a read error. The DNA of the CDR3 is TGTGCCATCAGTTACGGACAGGCTGAAGCTTTCTTT. It yields the protein CAISYGQAEAFF. This chain connects TRBV6-6 to TRBJ1-1; 7 bases match TRBD1. The CDR3 covers 12 residues. CDR1 MNHNY and CDR2 SVGAGI come from the germline V gene (reference sequence).

A remark on this clonotype: One end of the junction does not line up with germline, which may come from a read error. The chain couples TRBV28 to TRBJ1-2, with D perhaps TRBD1 (5 bases). The CDR3 is made up of 12 amino acids. The germline V gene has CDR1 MDHEN and CDR2 SYDVKM. DNA for the CDR3: TGTGACAGCAGAAACAGGTACTATGGCTACACCTTC. It is translated as CDSRNRYYGYTF.

This clonotype is termed large. The chain recombines TRBV28 with TRBJ2-1; D gene unclear. The germline gives CDR1 MDHEN, CDR2 SYDVKM. V lost 5 bases, J lost 8 bases, and 13 bases lay in between. The CDR3 is made up of 13 amino acids. CDR3 in amino acids: CASSPPLDDEQFF. The CDR3 coding sequence is TGTGCCAGCAGTCCTCCCCTAGACGATGAGCAGTTCTTC.

This chain joins TRBV21-1 and TRBJ2-7; TRBD1, the D gene given by the table, was not confirmed from the DNA. TRBV21-1 is a pseudogene segment. CDR3 size: 17 residues. CDR3 bases: TGTGCCAGCAGCAAAGTAAAAGGGACAGGGAAATCCTACGAGCAGTACTTC. Translated, it gives CASSKVKGTGKSYEQYF.

This rearrangement joins TRBV6-5 to TRBJ1-6, with a weak D call TRBD1 (5 bases). The CDR3 contains 15 residues. Trimming pared 6 bases from V and 8 bases from J, leaving 17 bases between. Germline V gives CDR1 MNHEY, CDR2 SVGAGI. CDR3 DNA sequence: TGTGCCAGCAGCTACACTGCCGGGGGGGATTCACCCCTCCACTTT. This gives the protein CASSYTAGGDSPLHF.

In this sample, this clonotype turned up many times. With a much larger clone just one base away, this may be a read error. The chain combines TRBV6-6 with TRBJ2-2; D tentatively fits TRBD1 or TRBD2 (5 bases each). Germline-derived CDR1 and CDR2 are MNHNY and SVGAGI (reference sequence). The CDR3 runs to 11 residues. CDR3 region: CASGSPRELCF. CDR3 DNA: TGTGCCAGCGGGAGCCCCAGGGAGCTGTGTTTT.

This clonotype came up a few times. The chain has TRBV7-9 and TRBJ2-7, with D possibly TRBD1 on 6 matching bases. The germline CDR1 and CDR2 sequences are SEHNR and FQNEAQ (reference sequence). V lost 4 bases, J lost 2 bases, and 9 bases lay in between. CDR3 length: 13 residues. The CDR3: CASSWTETYEQYF. In DNA, the CDR3 is TGTGCCAGCAGCTGGACAGAGACCTACGAGCAGTACTTC.

The chain is built from TRBV20-1 and TRBJ2-1; D tentatively reads TRBD1 or TRBD2 (5 bases each). The CDR3 length is 18 residues. Germline CDR1 and CDR2: DFQATT and SNEGSKA (reference sequence). Trimming pared 0 bases from V and 0 bases from J, leaving 18 bases between. In DNA, the CDR3 is TGCAGTGCTAGAGAGTCTGGGGGTTTTAAGAGCTCCTACAATGAGCAGTTCTTC. Its translation: CSARESGGFKSSYNEQFF.

As concerns this clonotype: Sequence at one end of the junction differs from germline and may be a read error. V usage is TRBV6-1 and J usage is TRBJ2-3, with 7 bases that match TRBD1. The CDR3 is 17 amino acids. Germline V gene data show CDR1 as MNHNS and CDR2 as SASEGT. In nucleotides, the CDR3 is TGTGCCAACAGTCTGTCCCTGGACAGGATAAGCACAGATACGCAGTATTTT. Encoded protein: CANSLSLDRISTDTQYF.

A remark on this clonotype: One junction end disagrees with the germline gene, perhaps due to a read error. The chain is built from TRBV4-1 and TRBJ2-4; maybe TRBD1 (6 bases). CDR1 is MGHRA and CDR2 is YSYEKL in the germline V gene. CDR3 length: 17 residues. The CDR3 is CASSQGTGHGAKNIQYF. CDR3 DNA sequence: TGCGCCAGTAGCCAGGGGACGGGACATGGGGCCAAAAACATTCAGTACTTC.

This clonotype was observed once. An end of the junction differs from the germline gene, which may be a read error. J is TRBJ2-3 and V is TRBV11-2, with D possibly matching TRBD2 (5 bases). The CDR3 sequence is 15 residues long. Looked up from germline, CDR1 is SGHAT and CDR2 is FQNNGV. CDR3 sequence: CASSLTSSSTDARYF. DNA of the CDR3: TGCGCCAGCAGCTTAACGAGCTCTAGCACAGATGCGCGGTATTTT.

This clonotype was counted only a few times. A much larger clone differs from this one at a single base, so this may be a read error. The J gene is TRBJ2-5, the V gene TRBV6-2 or TRBV6-3; no definite D call. This CDR3 contains 13 residues. The V gene's germline CDR1 is MNHEY and CDR2 SVGEGT. The CDR3 DNA reads TGTACCAGCAGGCGGACCCGAGCGGAGACCCAGTACTTC. This encodes CTSRRTRAETQYF.

Details on this clonotype: A single base separates this from a much larger clone, so it may be a read error. This sequence joins TRBV20-1 and TRBJ2-5, with TRBD2 matching 13 bases. With V trimmed by 6 bases and J by 2 bases, 9 bases remained unmatched. The germline CDR1 and CDR2 sequences are DFQATT and SNEGSKA (reference sequence). The CDR3 spans 16 residues. DNA of the CDR3: TGCAGTGCAGCTAGGACTAGCGGGGGCCTACAAGAGACCCAGTACTTC. It is translated as CSAARTSGGLQETQYF.

In the case of this clonotype: One end of the junction is discordant with germline, which a read error may explain. This sequence joins TRBV4-2 and TRBJ2-2; 11 bases map to TRBD2. This CDR3 contains 18 residues. Looked up from germline, CDR1 is LGHNA and CDR2 is YNFKEQ. CDR3 bases: TGTGCCAGCAGTCAAGAGGGACTAGCGGTGGCGAACACCGGTGAGCTGTTTTTT. This translates into CASSQEGLAVANTGELFF.